The count of the clone carrying this T cell receptor (beta chain) is one. Its target is unknown. All donors were healthy Caucasians. Unique molecular identifiers were present on the cDNA, and a universal primer site came from template switching. From the 5' RACE reads, TCRdb called clonotypes with MiXCR, one entry per CDR3 protein. Among fewer than 650,000 distinct CDR3 sequences listed, 9.6% were seen once. This entry is derived from a study of identical twins. Study conclusions and caveats: Reduced insertions were recorded for abundant cord blood beta clonotypes, with no such pattern in memory repertoires.

The CDR3 sequence is 16 residues long. Germline-derived CDR1 and CDR2 are SGHRS and YFSETQ. After removal of 5 bases from V and 0 bases from J, the junction contained 7 bases not matched to a gene. This sample was also put to use in a study of yellow fever vaccine responses in identical twins. Turning to that study: Vaccine T cell responses of twins reportedly seemed partly convergent and partly personalized.

Sample: PBMCs. The V gene is TRBV5-1, the J gene TRBJ2-7; TRBD2 matches 11 bases. The sequence was obtained from a woman in her late teens or twenties in good health. The CDR3: CASRPGTSGPSYEQYF. The DNA of the CDR3 is TGCGCCAGCAGGCCTGGGACTAGCGGACCCTCCTACGAGCAGTACTTC.